The clone carrying this TCR beta chain was found many times. The CDR3 contains 16 residues. V lost 5 bases, J lost 4 bases, and 11 bases stayed unmatched. This entry is derived from a study of T cells in Graves' hyperthyroidism and ophthalmopathy. Authors of the study amplified TCR beta CDR3 regions from RNA transcripts. Researchers ran a first-round RT-PCR on the TCR CDR3 using the HTBI primer set. TCRdb called the multiplex PCR reads again in MiXCR, with one record for every CDR3 protein. Of over 350,000 distinct CDR3 sequences detected, roughly 15% appear once; the ten largest clones hold roughly an eighth. Ophthalmopathy cases scored 3 or more on the Clinical Activity Score and 4 or more on NOSPECS grade, with duration below 3 months.

The material sequenced was blood. The chain employs TRBV12-3 or TRBV12-4 and TRBJ2-3; 8 bases match TRBD2. This receptor was obtained from a man aged 18 to 29 with Graves' ophthalmopathy. CDR3 region: CASSQPAAGGSDTQYF. CDR3 bases: TGTGCCAGCAGTCAGCCGGCGGCGGGGGGCTCAGATACGCAGTATTTT.